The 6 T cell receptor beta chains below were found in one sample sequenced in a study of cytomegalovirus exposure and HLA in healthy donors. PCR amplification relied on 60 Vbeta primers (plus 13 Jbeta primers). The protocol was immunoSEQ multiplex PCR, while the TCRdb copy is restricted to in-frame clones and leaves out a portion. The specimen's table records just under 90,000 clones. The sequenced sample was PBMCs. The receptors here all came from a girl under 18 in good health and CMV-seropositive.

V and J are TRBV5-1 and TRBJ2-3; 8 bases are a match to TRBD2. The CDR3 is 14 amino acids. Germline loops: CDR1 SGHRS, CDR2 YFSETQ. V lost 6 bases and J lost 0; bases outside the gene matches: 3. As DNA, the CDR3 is TGCGCCAGCAACCGGGGGGGAAGCACAGATACGCAGTATTTT. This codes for CASNRGGSTDTQYF.

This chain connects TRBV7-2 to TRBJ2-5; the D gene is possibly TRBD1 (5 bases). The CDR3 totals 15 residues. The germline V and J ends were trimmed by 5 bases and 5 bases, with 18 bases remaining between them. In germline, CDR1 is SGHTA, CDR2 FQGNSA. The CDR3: CASSQGSGIGETQYF. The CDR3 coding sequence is TGTGCCAGCAGCCAGGGATCAGGGATAGGGGAGACCCAGTACTTC.

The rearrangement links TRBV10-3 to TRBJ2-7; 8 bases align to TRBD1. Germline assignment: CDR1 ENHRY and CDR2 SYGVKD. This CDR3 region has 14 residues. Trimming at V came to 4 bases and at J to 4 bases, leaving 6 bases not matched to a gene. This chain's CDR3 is CAISAGTGIYEQYV. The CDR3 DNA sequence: TGTGCCATCAGTGCCGGGACAGGAATATACGAGCAGTACGTC.

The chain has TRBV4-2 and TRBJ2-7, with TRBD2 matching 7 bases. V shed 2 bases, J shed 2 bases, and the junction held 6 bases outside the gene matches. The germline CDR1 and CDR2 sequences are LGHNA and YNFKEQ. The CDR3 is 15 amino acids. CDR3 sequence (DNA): TGTGCCAGCAGCCAAAACCCTAGCGGACCCTACGAGCAGTACTTC. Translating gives CASSQNPSGPYEQYF.

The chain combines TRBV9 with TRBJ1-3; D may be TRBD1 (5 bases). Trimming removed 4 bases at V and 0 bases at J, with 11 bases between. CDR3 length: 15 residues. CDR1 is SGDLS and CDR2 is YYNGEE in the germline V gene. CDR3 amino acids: CASSRQQTSGNTIYF. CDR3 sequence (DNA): TGTGCCAGCAGCCGACAGCAAACCTCTGGAAACACCATATATTTT. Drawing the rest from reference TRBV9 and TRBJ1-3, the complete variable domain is DSGVTQTPKHLITATGQRVTLRCSPRSGDLSVYWYQQSLDQGLQFLIQYYNGEERAKGNILERFSAQQFPDLHSELNLSSLELGDSALYFCASSRQQTSGNTIYFGEGSWLTVV.

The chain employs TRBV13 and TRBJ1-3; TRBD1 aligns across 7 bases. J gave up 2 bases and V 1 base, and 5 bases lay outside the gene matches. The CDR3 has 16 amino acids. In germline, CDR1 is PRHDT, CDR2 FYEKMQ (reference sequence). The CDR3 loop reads CASSLVLRGPGNTIYF. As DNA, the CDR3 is TGTGCCAGCAGCTTAGTCTTGAGGGGGCCTGGAAACACCATATATTTT.